This entry features one T cell receptor (beta chain) sequence. This entry is derived from a study of tumor T cells in aggressive B-cell lymphoma. This CDR3 is built from 17 residues. The V and J ends lost 0 bases and 3 bases respectively, with 18 bases between them. Germline V gene lookup returns CDR1 SEHNR and CDR2 FQNEAQ (reference sequence). The table came from immunoSEQ multiplex PCR; TCRdb's copy has only in-frame clones and leaves some out. The sample holds fewer than 3,500 clones, approximately 88% seen once. The sample was tumor tissue. This rearrangement joins TRBV7-9 to TRBJ2-7, with D maybe TRBD2 (5 bases). This clonotype was obtained from an adult with diffuse large B cell lymphoma. Written as DNA, the CDR3 is TGTGCCAGCAGCTTAGCAGGAGGAGATTCAATAAACTACGAGCAGTACTTC. Its translation: CASSLAGGDSINYEQYF.